A single sample is the source of the 32 T cell receptor beta chains below, sequenced in a study of blood T cell repertoires in COVID-19. The table came from immunoSEQ multiplex PCR; TCRdb's copy has only in-frame clones and leaves some out. The table has about 200,000 clones, roughly nine tenths seen once. The sequenced material came from peripheral blood. These receptors were taken from a man aged 40-49 years with active or convalescent COVID-19.

Of note for this clone: The same CDR3 can be traced to other DNA sequences in this sample. This rearrangement joins TRBV7-9 to TRBJ2-7; 7 nucleotides agree with TRBD1. Germline CDR1 is SEHNR and CDR2 is FQNEAQ (reference sequence). With 5 bases clipped from V and 1 base from J, the junction kept 11 bases outside the gene matches. The CDR3 spans 16 residues. In nucleotides, the CDR3 is TGTGCCAGCAGCCCGGACAGGCCCGACTTTTCCTACGAGCAGTACTTC. It is translated as CASSPDRPDFSYEQYF.

This clone was detected only once. This chain uses TRBV28 with TRBJ2-7; 9 nucleotides match TRBD2. Germline trimming cut 8 bases from V and 6 bases from J; bases unmatched to any gene: 8. Germline V gene lookup returns CDR1 MDHEN and CDR2 SYDVKM. The CDR3 length is 13 residues. CDR3 region: CASLAGKYSEQYF. CDR3 DNA: TGTGCCAGCCTAGCGGGAAAGTACAGCGAGCAGTACTTC.

The chain uses TRBV3-1 (or the pseudogene TRBV3-2) and TRBJ1-5, with D unresolved. V dropped 4 bases and J dropped 7 bases, with 11 bases sitting between them. Looked up from germline, CDR1 is LGHDT and CDR2 is YNNKEL (reference sequence). This CDR3 has 13 residues. Here the CDR3 reads CASSLRVGQPQHF. CDR3 DNA: TGTGCCAGCAGCCTGAGGGTCGGCCAGCCCCAGCATTTT.

The gene calls are TRBV23-1 and TRBJ1-1; maybe TRBD1 (5 bases). TRBV23-1 falls under the ORF class, with uncertain function. With 3 bases removed from V and 8 bases from J, the gap between germline ends came to 10 bases. This CDR3 is built from 12 residues. The CDR3 DNA is TGCGCCAGCAGTCAGAACCAGGGCGAAGCTTTCTTT. It translates to CASSQNQGEAFF.

The CDR3 sequence is CAWSPPGGRAEAFF. The CDR3 DNA reads TGTGCCTGGAGTCCCCCCGGGGGAAGGGCTGAAGCTTTCTTT. The V call is TRBV30, the J call TRBJ1-1, with D possibly being TRBD1 (5 bases). This CDR3 contains 14 residues. CDR1 is GTSNPN and CDR2 is SVGIG in the germline V gene (reference sequence). V was pared by 2 bases and J by 6 bases, with 16 bases between. Full variable domain (rest looked up from reference TRBV30 and TRBJ1-1): SQTIHQWPATLVQPVGSPLSLECTVEGTSNPNLYWYRQAAGRGLQLLFYSVGIGQISSEVPQNLSASRPQDRQFILSSKKLLLSDSGFYLCAWSPPGGRAEAFFGQGTRLTVV.

The gene calls are TRBV7-3 and TRBJ1-1; D is uncertain. Trimming took off 5 bases at V and 5 bases at J, with 12 bases between the two ends. The CDR3 is 13 amino acids. Germline V gives CDR1 SGHTA, CDR2 FQGTGA. The DNA for the CDR3 is TGTGCCAGCAGCGTCGGACTGATAACTGAAGCTTTCTTT. Translated: CASSVGLITEAFF.

The table lists this clone with a count of one. The rearrangement uses TRBV4-1 and TRBJ2-3, with 8 bases matching TRBD1. Trimming took 4 bases from V and 0 from J; bases not matched to a gene: 12. Germline-derived CDR1 and CDR2 are MGHRA and YSYEKL. The CDR3 has 18 residues. This CDR3 reads CASSLFPRTGTSTDTQYF. CDR3 in DNA: TGCGCCAGCAGCCTTTTCCCCCGGACAGGGACTAGCACAGATACGCAGTATTTT.

This clone has only one observation. The chain has TRBV28 and TRBJ1-2, with D tentatively TRBD1 (6 bases). This CDR3 comprises 14 residues. V lost 3 bases and J 3 bases, leaving 11 bases between the germline ends. From germline, CDR1 is MDHEN and CDR2 SYDVKM. Written as DNA, the CDR3 is TGTGCCAGCAGTTTCGGTACAGGGCACTATGGCTACACCTTC. It is translated as CASSFGTGHYGYTF.

The rearrangement uses TRBV15 and TRBJ1-5, with D uncertain. Germline values: CDR1 LNHNV, CDR2 YYDKDF (reference sequence). V was cut by 1 base and J by 9 bases, with 7 bases left in between. The CDR3 runs 12 residues. The CDR3: CATSRVEGPQHF. Written as DNA, the CDR3 is TGTGCCACCAGCAGAGTGGAGGGGCCCCAGCATTTT.

This chain uses TRBV7-4 with TRBJ2-3; D may be TRBD2 (5 bases). V was pared by 11 bases and J by 0 bases, with 15 bases between. This CDR3 region has 14 residues. Germline CDR1 reads SGHVT; CDR2 reads SQSDAQ. The CDR3 DNA reads as TGTGCCCGCATTAGGAGCGGCAGCACAGATACGCAGTATTTT. The encoded protein is CARIRSGSTDTQYF.

The chain couples TRBV4-1 to TRBJ1-1; D is unresolved. Trimming left V 1 base short and J 8 bases short, with 11 bases between. The CDR3 has 13 residues. Germline loops: CDR1 MGHRA, CDR2 YSYEKL. The CDR3 coding sequence is TGCGCCAGCAGCCAAGTACAGCGGCTAGAAGCTTTCTTT. Residues: CASSQVQRLEAFF.

This sequence joins TRBV5-4 and TRBJ2-3; possibly TRBD2 for D (6 bases). The germline gives CDR1 SGHNT, CDR2 YYREEE (reference sequence). The CDR3 covers 14 residues. V lost 4 bases and J 3 bases, leaving 12 bases between the germline ends. CDR3 residues: CASSGAGQTDTQYF. The CDR3 DNA reads as TGTGCCAGCAGCGGAGCGGGTCAGACAGATACGCAGTATTTT.

The rearrangement links TRBV6-5 to TRBJ1-1; D might be TRBD1 (6 bases). Per germline, CDR1 MNHEY and CDR2 SVGAGI. This CDR3 contains 14 residues. Trimming shortened V by 6 bases and J by 1 base, and 12 bases separated the two germline ends. Here the CDR3 DNA reads TGTGCCAGCAGGGATGGGACATCGAACACTGAAGCTTTCTTT. It specifies CASRDGTSNTEAFF.

The CDR3 nucleotides read TGTGCCAGTAGTAAGAGCCATGGGAACACTGAAGCTTTCTTT. Its protein product is CASSKSHGNTEAFF. The chain carries TRBV19 and TRBJ1-1; D remains ambiguous. Between the trimmed V and J ends, which lost 4 bases and 1 base, there was a span of 10 bases. CDR1 is LNHDA, CDR2 SQIVND, per germline (reference sequence). CDR3 length: 14 amino acids.

The chain couples TRBV5-1 to TRBJ2-2; D is perhaps TRBD1 (5 bases). Trimming took off 4 bases at V and 1 base at J, with 14 bases between the two ends. This CDR3 has 16 residues. Per the germline V gene, CDR1 is SGHRS and CDR2 is YFSETQ. The CDR3 sequence is CASSQIQDGNTGELFF. CDR3 DNA: TGCGCCAGCAGCCAGATACAGGACGGGAACACCGGGGAGCTGTTTTTT.

V and J are TRBV29-1 and TRBJ2-2; possible D gene TRBD1, 6 bases. V lost 4 bases and J 4 bases, leaving 13 bases between the germline ends. This CDR3 is built from 14 residues. Germline V CDR1 and CDR2: SQVTM, ANQGSEA. DNA for the CDR3: TGCAGCGTTGCGGCAGGGGTTGGCACCGGGGAGCTGTTTTTT. Its protein is CSVAAGVGTGELFF.

This clone came up a few times. The V call is TRBV6-1, the J call TRBJ1-1; TRBD1 matches 8 bases. J lost 1 base, V lost 2 bases, and 6 bases had no gene match. The CDR3 is 16 amino acids. Germline V CDR1 and CDR2: MNHNS, SASEGT. Here the CDR3 reads CASSEWQGAGNTEAFF. The CDR3, as DNA: TGTGCCAGCAGTGAATGGCAGGGGGCAGGGAACACTGAAGCTTTCTTT.

The J gene is TRBJ1-1, the V gene TRBV5-1; 7 bases are shared with TRBD1. Germline values: CDR1 SGHRS, CDR2 YFSETQ. J was trimmed by 5 bases and V by 2 bases; bases with no gene match: 12. The CDR3 spans 16 residues. In nucleotides, the CDR3 is TGCGCCAGCAGCTTCCGCCCTGGGACAGCATGGACTGAAGCTTTCTTT. Residues: CASSFRPGTAWTEAFF.

The gene calls are TRBV28 and TRBJ1-5, with 8 bases matching TRBD1. Trimming took 6 bases from V and 3 from J; bases not matched to a gene: 7. Germline V gene sequence: CDR1 MDHEN, CDR2 SYDVKM. The CDR3 is 15 amino acids. The CDR3 reads CASSTTGGDNQPQHF. CDR3 coding DNA: TGTGCCAGCAGCACAACAGGGGGTGACAATCAGCCCCAGCATTTT.

The rearrangement uses TRBV27 and TRBJ1-4; D unclear. Germline CDR1 MNHEY, CDR2 SMNVEV (reference sequence). The CDR3 extends over 12 amino acids. The V end lost 8 bases, the J end lost 6 bases, and 10 bases lay between the germline ends. Here the CDR3 DNA reads TGTGCCAGCCCCCCCTCGGATGAAAAACTGTTTTTT. It translates to CASPPSDEKLFF. Drawing the rest from reference TRBV27 and TRBJ1-4, the complete variable domain is EAQVTQNPRYLITVTGKKLTVTCSQNMNHEYMSWYRQDPGLGLRQIYYSMNVEVTDKGDVPEGYKVSRKEKRNFPLILESPSPNQTSLYFCASPPSDEKLFFGSGTQLSVL.

V gene TRBV12-5 combines with J gene TRBJ2-7; TRBD2 might be the D (6 bases). The V end was cut by 4 bases, the J end by 2 bases, with 21 bases between. CDR3 length: 17 residues. Germline CDR1 LGHNT, CDR2 FRNRAP. CDR3 in amino acids: CASGSNPRDSSAYEQYF. CDR3 bases: TGTGCTAGTGGTTCGAACCCCCGGGACTCCTCGGCCTACGAGCAGTACTTC.

V gene TRBV4-1 combines with J gene TRBJ2-2; D is possibly TRBD2 (6 bases). Per the germline V gene, CDR1 is MGHRA and CDR2 is YSYEKL. Trimming removed 8 bases at V and 3 bases at J, with 13 bases between. The CDR3 contains 14 residues. The CDR3 reads CASVSGPYTGELFF. The CDR3, as DNA: TGCGCCAGCGTAAGCGGGCCTTACACCGGGGAGCTGTTTTTT.

V and J are TRBV5-6 and TRBJ1-6; weak D call: TRBD1 (5 bases). The CDR3 is made up of 14 amino acids. Deletions cut 4 bases from V and 7 bases from J, with 12 bases between. CDR1 is SGHDT and CDR2 is YYEEEE in the germline V gene. CDR3 nucleotide sequence: TGTGCCAGCAGCCTAGCCGGGGGAAATTCACCCCTCCACTTT. As protein: CASSLAGGNSPLHF.

The chain uses TRBV7-9 and TRBJ1-4; D gene ambiguous. Trimming left V 0 bases short and J 6 bases short, with 20 bases between. CDR1 is SEHNR, CDR2 FQNEAQ, per germline (reference sequence). The CDR3 has 18 amino acids. This CDR3 reads CASSLARVGRYGDEKLFF. Written as DNA, the CDR3 is TGTGCCAGCAGCTTAGCGCGTGTCGGGCGGTACGGGGATGAAAAACTGTTTTTT.

The V gene is TRBV27, the J gene TRBJ2-3, with 13 bases identical to TRBD2. CDR1 and CDR2 from the germline V gene are MNHEY and SMNVEV (reference sequence). The CDR3 is made up of 18 amino acids. V was clipped by 5 bases and J by 5 bases; unmatched bases: 13. The CDR3 nucleotides are TGTGCCAGCAGTCCAGCCCCGGGACTAGCGGGATCTAGAGATACGCAGTATTTT. It translates to CASSPAPGLAGSRDTQYF.

The chain employs TRBV12-3 or TRBV12-4 and TRBJ2-5; D might be TRBD1 (5 bases). The V end was cut by 4 bases, the J end by 2 bases, with 8 bases between. The CDR3 covers 13 residues. The CDR3 loop is CASSSTEQETQYF. The CDR3 DNA reads as TGTGCCAGCAGTTCGACAGAACAAGAGACCCAGTACTTC.

The J gene is TRBJ1-5, the V gene TRBV12-3 or TRBV12-4; the D is unclear. V was cut by 3 bases and J by 0 bases, with 3 bases left in between. The CDR3 has 13 amino acids. CDR3 DNA sequence: TGTGCCAGCAGTTTCCTTAGCAATCAGCCCCAGCATTTT. It yields the protein CASSFLSNQPQHF.

J is TRBJ2-2 and V is TRBV11-2, with a weak D call TRBD1 (6 bases). V was clipped by 3 bases and J by 7 bases, with 12 bases between them. CDR1 and CDR2 (germline): SGHAT, FQNNGV. The CDR3 covers 14 residues. CDR3 DNA sequence: TGTGCCAGCAGCTTGGACAGCTGGAACGGGGAGCTGTTTTTT. It is translated as CASSLDSWNGELFF.

The gene calls are TRBV3-1 (or the pseudogene TRBV3-2) and TRBJ2-2, with D uncertain. Germline V gene lookup returns CDR1 LGHDT and CDR2 YNNKEL (reference sequence). Deletions cut 5 bases from V and 8 bases from J, with 12 bases between. The CDR3 loop spans 13 amino acids. The CDR3 spells CASSTMMTGELFF. As DNA, the CDR3 is TGTGCCAGCAGCACCATGATGACAGGGGAGCTGTTTTTT.

The chain uses TRBV7-2 and TRBJ1-6, with 9 bases matching TRBD1. CDR3 length: 18 residues. CDR1 is SGHTA and CDR2 is FQGNSA in the germline V gene. V dropped 3 bases and J dropped 5; count of bases not matched to a gene: 11. The CDR3 DNA follows: TGTGCCAGCAGCTTGGGCTGGACAGGGGTAAAGGATAATTCACCCCTCCACTTT. Residues: CASSLGWTGVKDNSPLHF.

This chain joins TRBV7-3 and TRBJ2-1; 15 bases align to TRBD2. CDR1 and CDR2 from the germline V gene are SGHTA and FQGTGA. The ends lost 1 base at V and 8 bases at J; junction bases unmatched: 3. The CDR3 covers 16 residues. Here the CDR3 reads CASSLSGTSGRYEQFF. CDR3 nucleotides: TGTGCCAGCAGCTTAAGTGGGACTAGCGGGAGGTATGAGCAGTTCTTC. The whole variable domain, remainder taken from reference TRBV7-3 and TRBJ2-1, is GAGVSQTPSNKVTEKGKYVELRCDPISGHTALYWYRQSLGQGPEFLIYFQGTGAADDSGLPNDRFFAVRPEGSVSTLKIQRTERGDSAVYLCASSLSGTSGRYEQFFGPGTRLTVL.

Points on this clone: Within the sample, other DNA sequences also encode this same CDR3. This rearrangement joins TRBV5-1 to TRBJ2-7; 8 bases are shared with TRBD1. The CDR3 has 13 amino acids. The germline gives CDR1 SGHRS, CDR2 YFSETQ. After removal of 4 bases from V and 3 bases from J, the junction contained 3 bases not matched to a gene. CDR3 loop: CASSSGQGYEQYF. CDR3 coding DNA: TGCGCCAGCAGCAGTGGACAGGGCTACGAGCAGTACTTC.